This TCR beta chain was identified during a study of cytomegalovirus exposure and HLA in healthy donors. Primers: 60 Vbeta forward and 13 Jbeta reverse. TCRdb's copy holds only in-frame clones and misses some; the assay was immunoSEQ multiplex PCR. The sample lists some 84,000 clones; about 77% were seen once. Germline values: CDR1 SNHLY, CDR2 FYNNEI. The CDR3 has 14 residues. Trimming removed 7 bases at V and 2 bases at J, with 12 bases between. This receptor was taken from a male donor in good health and CMV-seropositive. The chain uses TRBV2 and TRBJ2-1; weak D call: TRBD2 (6 bases). Specimen: PBMCs. The CDR3 is CASKGVAAYNEQFF. The CDR3 DNA reads TGTGCCAGCAAAGGGGTAGCGGCCTACAATGAGCAGTTCTTC.